These T cell receptor beta chains were read from a single sample in a study of T cells in Graves' hyperthyroidism and ophthalmopathy. TCRdb recomputed calls from the multiplex PCR reads with MiXCR, one row per CDR3 protein. The data show approximately 330,000 distinct CDR3 sequences, around 13% seen once. Sequenced sample: blood. Receptors were obtained from a middle-aged woman with Graves' ophthalmopathy. Both conserved end residues are trimmed from each CDR3.

length,V,J,CDR3
17,TRBV6-1,TRBJ2-6,ASSPANRDGISGANVLT
11,TRBV24-1,TRBJ2-7,ATSPQGLEEQY
10,TRBV12-3/TRBV12-4,TRBJ2-5,ASSSGVETQY
12,TRBV3-1,TRBJ2-7,ASSQPTGTHEQY
13,TRBV20-1,TRBJ1-5,SARGGTGKNQPQH
13,TRBV5-5,TRBJ1-4,ASSRWTGGNEKLF
13,TRBV20-1,TRBJ1-2,SARDSDRANYGYT
12,TRBV6-1,TRBJ2-7,ASSWFAGVGEQY
15,TRBV5-1,TRBJ2-2,ASSLGYPRKSTGELF
12,TRBV2,TRBJ2-2,ASTHYGDTGELF
11,TRBV7-2,TRBJ1-2,ASRTGGLGGYT
13,TRBV27,TRBJ1-2,ASSLYRGPNYGYT
13,TRBV4-1,TRBJ1-2,ASRSSLAANYGYT
13,TRBV20-1,TRBJ2-6,SARGRGSGANVLT
11,TRBV20-1,TRBJ2-7,SAGSQGGYEQY
13,TRBV10-2,TRBJ2-1,ASSPTGTPYNEQF
9,TRBV10-3,TRBJ1-1,AISEGGEAF
11,TRBV7-9,TRBJ1-1,ASSRGQKPEAF
12,TRBV20-1,TRBJ1-1,SATSPRANTEAF
12,TRBV18,TRBJ2-7,ASSPMTGAVEQY
12,TRBV12-3/TRBV12-4,TRBJ1-5,ASNWRGRGQPQH
10,TRBV28,TRBJ2-7,ASSSATYEQY
13,TRBV7-9,TRBJ1-5,ASSKGQGVNQPQH
14,TRBV18,TRBJ2-3,ASSPPGGLSTDTQY
13,TRBV2,TRBJ1-6,ASKEQGGGNSPLH
13,TRBV11-3,TRBJ2-1,ASSLGDSSSGEQF
15,TRBV4-2,TRBJ2-3,ASSQDSGQTSTDTQY
11,TRBV5-4,TRBJ2-3,ASSRSNTDTQY
11,TRBV19,TRBJ2-1,ASRETGNNEQF
17,TRBV19,TRBJ2-1,ASRSILPNGQGKGDEQF
9,TRBV12-3/TRBV12-4,TRBJ1-1,ASSRTVEAF